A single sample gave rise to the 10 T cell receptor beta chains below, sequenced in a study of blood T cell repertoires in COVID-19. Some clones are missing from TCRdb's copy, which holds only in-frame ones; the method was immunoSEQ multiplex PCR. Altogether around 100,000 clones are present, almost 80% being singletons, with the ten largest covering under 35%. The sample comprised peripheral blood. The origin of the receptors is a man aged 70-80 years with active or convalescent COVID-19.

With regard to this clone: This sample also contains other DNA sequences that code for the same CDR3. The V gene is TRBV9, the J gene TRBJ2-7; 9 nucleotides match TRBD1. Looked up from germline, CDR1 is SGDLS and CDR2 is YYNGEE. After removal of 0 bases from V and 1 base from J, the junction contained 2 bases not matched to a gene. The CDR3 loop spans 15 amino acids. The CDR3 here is CASSVETGGSYEQYF. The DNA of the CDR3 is TGTGCCAGCAGCGTAGAGACAGGGGGTTCCTACGAGCAGTACTTC.

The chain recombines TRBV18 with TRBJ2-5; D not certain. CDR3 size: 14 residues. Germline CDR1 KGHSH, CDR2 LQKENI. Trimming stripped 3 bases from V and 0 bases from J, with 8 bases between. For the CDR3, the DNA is TGTGCCAGCTCACCCTCGAGGAACCAAGAGACCCAGTACTTC. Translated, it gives CASSPSRNQETQYF.

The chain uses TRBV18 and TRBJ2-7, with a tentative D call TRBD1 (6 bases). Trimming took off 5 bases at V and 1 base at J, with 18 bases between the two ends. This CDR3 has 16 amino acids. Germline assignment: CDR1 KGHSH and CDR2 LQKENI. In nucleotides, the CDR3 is TGTGCCAGCTCAGACATACCTCGGGACAAATCCTACGAGCAGTACTTC. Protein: CASSDIPRDKSYEQYF.

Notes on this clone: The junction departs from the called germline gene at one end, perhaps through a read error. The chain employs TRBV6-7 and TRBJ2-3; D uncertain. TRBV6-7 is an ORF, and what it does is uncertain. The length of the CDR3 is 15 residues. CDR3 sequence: CASPRPLLSTDTQYF. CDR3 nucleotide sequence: TGTGCCAGCCCGCGGCCCTTGTTAAGCACGGATACGCAGTATTTT.

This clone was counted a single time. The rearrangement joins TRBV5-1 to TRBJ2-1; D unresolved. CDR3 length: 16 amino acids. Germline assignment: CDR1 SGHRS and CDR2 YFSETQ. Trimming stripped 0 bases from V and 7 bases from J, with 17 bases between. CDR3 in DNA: TGCGCCAGCAGCTTGGCCATCCCCCCGTCGGTGAATGAGCAGTTCTTC. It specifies CASSLAIPPSVNEQFF.

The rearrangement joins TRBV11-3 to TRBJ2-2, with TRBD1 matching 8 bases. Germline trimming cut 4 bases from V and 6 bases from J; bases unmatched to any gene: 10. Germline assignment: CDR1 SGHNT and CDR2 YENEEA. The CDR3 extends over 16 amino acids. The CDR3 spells CASSSYSGQVPGELFF. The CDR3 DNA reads TGTGCCAGCAGCTCGTATTCGGGACAGGTACCCGGGGAGCTGTTTTTT.

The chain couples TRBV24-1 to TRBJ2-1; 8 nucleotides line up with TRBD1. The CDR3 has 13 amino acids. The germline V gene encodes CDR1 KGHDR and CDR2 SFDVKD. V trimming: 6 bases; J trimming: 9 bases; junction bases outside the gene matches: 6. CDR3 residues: CATSSGGRFEQFF. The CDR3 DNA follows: TGTGCCACCAGTTCAGGGGGCCGGTTTGAGCAGTTCTTC.

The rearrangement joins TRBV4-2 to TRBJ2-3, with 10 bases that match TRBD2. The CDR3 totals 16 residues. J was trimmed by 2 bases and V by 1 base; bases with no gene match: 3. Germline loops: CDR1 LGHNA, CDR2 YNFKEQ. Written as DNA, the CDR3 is TGTGCCAGCAGCCAAGCAAGCGGGGGGGACACAGATACGCAGTATTTT. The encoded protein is CASSQASGGDTDTQYF.

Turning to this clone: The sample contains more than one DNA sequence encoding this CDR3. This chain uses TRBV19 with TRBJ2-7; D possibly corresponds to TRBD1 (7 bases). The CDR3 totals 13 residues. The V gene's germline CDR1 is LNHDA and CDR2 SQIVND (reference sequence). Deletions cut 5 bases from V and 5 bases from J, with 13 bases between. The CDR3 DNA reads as TGTGCCAGTAGTCGACAGGGACTCAACGAGCAGTACTTC. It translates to CASSRQGLNEQYF. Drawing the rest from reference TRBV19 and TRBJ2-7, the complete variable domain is DGGITQSPKYLFRKEGQNVTLSCEQNLNHDAMYWYRQDPGQGLRLIYYSQIVNDFQKGDIAEGYSVSREKKESFPLTVTSAQKNPTAFYLCASSRQGLNEQYFGPGTRLTVT.

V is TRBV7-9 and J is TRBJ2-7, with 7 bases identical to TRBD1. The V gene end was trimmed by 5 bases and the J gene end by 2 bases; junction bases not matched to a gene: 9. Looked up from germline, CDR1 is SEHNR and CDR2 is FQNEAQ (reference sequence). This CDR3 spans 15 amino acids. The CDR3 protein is CASSVSGTVAYEQYF. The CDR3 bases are TGTGCCAGCAGCGTGTCCGGGACAGTGGCCTACGAGCAGTACTTC.